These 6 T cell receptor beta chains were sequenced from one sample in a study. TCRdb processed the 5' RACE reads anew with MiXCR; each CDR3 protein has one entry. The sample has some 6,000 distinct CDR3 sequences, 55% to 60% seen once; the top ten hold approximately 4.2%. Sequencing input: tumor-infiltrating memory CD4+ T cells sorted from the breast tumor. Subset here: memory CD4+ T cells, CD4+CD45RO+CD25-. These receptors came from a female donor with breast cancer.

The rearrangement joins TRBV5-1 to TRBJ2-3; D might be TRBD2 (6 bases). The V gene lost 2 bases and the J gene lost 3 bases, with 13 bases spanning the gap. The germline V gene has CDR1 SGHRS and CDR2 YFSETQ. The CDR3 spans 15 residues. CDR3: CASSLAGRGTDTQYF. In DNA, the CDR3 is TGCGCCAGCAGCTTAGCCGGGAGAGGGACAGATACGCAGTATTTT.

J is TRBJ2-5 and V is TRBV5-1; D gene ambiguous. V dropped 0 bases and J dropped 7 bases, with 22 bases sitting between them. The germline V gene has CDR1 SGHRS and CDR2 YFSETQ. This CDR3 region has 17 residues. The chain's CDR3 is CASSLAGSSLGMGTQYF. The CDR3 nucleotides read TGCGCCAGCAGCTTGGCCGGCAGCTCCCTCGGAATGGGGACCCAGTACTTC. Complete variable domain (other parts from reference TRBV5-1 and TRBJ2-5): KAGVTQTPRYLIKTRGQQVTLSCSPISGHRSVSWYQQTPGQGLQFLFEYFSETQRNKGNFPGRFSGRQFSNSRSEMNVSTLELGDSALYLCASSLAGSSLGMGTQYFGPGTRLLVL.

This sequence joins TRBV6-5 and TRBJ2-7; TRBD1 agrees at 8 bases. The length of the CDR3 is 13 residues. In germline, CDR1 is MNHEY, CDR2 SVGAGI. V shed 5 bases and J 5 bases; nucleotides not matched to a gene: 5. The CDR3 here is CASSVRTGNEQYF. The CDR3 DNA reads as TGTGCCAGCAGTGTTCGGACAGGGAACGAGCAGTACTTC.

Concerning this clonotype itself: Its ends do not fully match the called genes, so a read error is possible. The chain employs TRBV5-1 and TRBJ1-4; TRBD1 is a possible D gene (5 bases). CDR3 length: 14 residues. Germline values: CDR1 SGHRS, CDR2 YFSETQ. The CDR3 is CASSLGGLGEKLSF. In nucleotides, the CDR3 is TGCGCCAGCAGCTTGGGGGGACTTGGGGAAAAACTGTCTTTT.

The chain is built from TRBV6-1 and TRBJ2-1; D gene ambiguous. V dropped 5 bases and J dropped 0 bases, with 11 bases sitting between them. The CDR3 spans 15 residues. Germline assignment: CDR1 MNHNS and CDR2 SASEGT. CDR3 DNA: TGTGCCAGCAGTTTCCCTTCCACCTCCTACAATGAGCAGTTCTTC. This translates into CASSFPSTSYNEQFF.

The CDR3 DNA reads TGCGCCAGCAGCTTGGTCTTAGCGGGAGAGAATGAGCAGTTCTTC. This sequence encodes CASSLVLAGENEQFF. J is TRBJ2-1 and V is TRBV5-1; TRBD2 agrees at 9 bases. The germline V gene has CDR1 SGHRS and CDR2 YFSETQ. The ends lost 0 bases at V and 7 bases at J; junction bases unmatched: 5. There are 15 residues in the CDR3.